The 20 T cell receptor beta chains reported below all come from one sample, sequenced in a study of CD8+ T cells in alopecia areata. Sequencing used cDNA as its template, made by extracting RNA and reverse transcribing it. The repertoire was sequenced with immunoSEQ multiplex PCR; TCRdb's copy has only in-frame clones and lacks some. The data show some 200,000 clones, 40% to 45% seen once. Treatment indicated: oral pan-JAK inhibitor, 5-10 mg twice daily. Sequenced material: CD4+ T cells sorted from blood, taken at approximately week 36, from a patient treated with tofacitinib. The receptor source for this set is a human donor with alopecia areata.

The genes are TRBV29-1 and TRBJ2-7, with D possibly TRBD1 on 6 matching bases. The germline V gene encodes CDR1 SQVTM and CDR2 ANQGSEA. The CDR3 runs 12 residues. Trimming shortened V by 4 bases and J by 4 bases, and 11 bases separated the two germline ends. The CDR3 DNA follows: TGCAGCGTTGGCAGGGGCAGGTACGAGCAGTACTTC. It is translated as CSVGRGRYEQYF.

This clone came up a few times. The chain has TRBV19 and TRBJ2-3; D could derive from TRBD1 or TRBD2 (5 bases each). Trimming took 3 bases from V and 7 from J, leaving 14 bases between them. This CDR3 has 14 residues. Germline CDR1 is LNHDA and CDR2 is SQIVND (reference sequence). Here the CDR3 DNA reads TGTGCCAGTAGTATCCGGGACCAAACCCATACGCAGTATTTT. It yields the protein CASSIRDQTHTQYF. The full variable domain, completed using reference TRBV19 and TRBJ2-3, is DGGITQSPKYLFRKEGQNVTLSCEQNLNHDAMYWYRQDPGQGLRLIYYSQIVNDFQKGDIAEGYSVSREKKESFPLTVTSAQKNPTAFYLCASSIRDQTHTQYFGPGTRLTVL.

The chain combines TRBV29-1 with TRBJ2-5; 9 bases align to TRBD2. With 7 bases clipped from V and 4 bases from J, the junction kept 10 bases outside the gene matches. This CDR3 is 14 amino acids long. Per germline, CDR1 SQVTM and CDR2 ANQGSEA. CDR3 nucleotides: TGCAGCGCGAAACGGAGTAGCGGGAGAGAGACCCAGTACTTC. Its protein product is CSAKRSSGRETQYF.

CDR3 region: CASSSTGGLAGNEQFF. In DNA, the CDR3 is TGCGCCAGCAGCTCCACAGGGGGACTAGCGGGCAATGAGCAGTTCTTC. The chain links TRBV4-1 to TRBJ2-1; 12 nucleotides align to TRBD2. The trim removed 5 bases at V and 6 bases at J, leaving 8 bases unmatched. The CDR3 is 16 amino acids. Germline V gives CDR1 MGHRA, CDR2 YSYEKL.

This CDR3 is CASSQDQDRLGGDIQYF. CDR3 in DNA: TGCGCCAGCAGCCAAGACCAGGACAGGTTGGGTGGGGACATTCAGTACTTC. The chain couples TRBV4-1 to TRBJ2-4; 7 bases align to TRBD1. Looked up from germline, CDR1 is MGHRA and CDR2 is YSYEKL. CDR3 size: 17 residues. The V and J ends lost 0 bases and 8 bases, in that order; junction bases with no gene match: 13.

The sample holds a few counts of this clone. The chain recombines TRBV2 with TRBJ2-7, with D unresolved. The CDR3 sequence is 11 residues long. Trimming removed 4 bases at V and 4 bases at J, with 5 bases between. Germline CDR1 is SNHLY and CDR2 is FYNNEI. DNA for the CDR3: TGTGCCAGCAGTGTGGGTTACGAGCAGTACTTC. This translates into CASSVGYEQYF.

This clone was seen only a few times. This CDR3 reads CASSLSTAYEQYF. DNA for the CDR3: TGTGCCAGCAGCTTGTCCACAGCCTACGAGCAGTACTTC. The rearrangement uses TRBV5-6 and TRBJ2-7; D is undetermined. The CDR3 has 13 residues. Trimming shortened V by 1 base and J by 2 bases, and 7 bases separated the two germline ends. The V gene's germline CDR1 is SGHDT and CDR2 YYEEEE.

The V and J genes are TRBV2 and TRBJ2-1, with a possible D match to TRBD2 (6 bases). The ends were cut back, 0 bases at V and 7 bases at J, with 16 bases in the middle. CDR3 length: 16 residues. The germline V gene encodes CDR1 SNHLY and CDR2 FYNNEI. CDR3 bases: TGTGCCAGCAGTGAAGCGCAACAGGCAGGGAGGAATGAGCAGTTCTTC. Translating it yields CASSEAQQAGRNEQFF.

The rearrangement joins TRBV7-8 to TRBJ2-7, with a weak D call TRBD1 (5 bases). The CDR3 has 16 amino acids. V lost 5 bases and J lost 0, with 17 bases in between. The V gene's germline CDR1 is SGHVS and CDR2 FQNEAQ. CDR3 sequence (DNA): TGTGCCAGCAGCAACCCCCAGGGAATGGGCTCCTACGAGCAGTACTTC. It translates to CASSNPQGMGSYEQYF.

The chain has TRBV4-1 and TRBJ1-1; D possibly corresponds to TRBD1 (6 bases). Trimming removed 6 bases from V and 0 bases from J, with 17 bases in between. The CDR3 runs 16 residues. Germline CDR1 reads MGHRA; CDR2 reads YSYEKL. The CDR3: CASSYNRVTLNTEAFF. CDR3 coding DNA: TGCGCCAGCAGTTATAACAGGGTGACCTTGAACACTGAAGCTTTCTTT.

The CDR3 here is CASSVTSGSSNEQFF. CDR3 bases: TGTGCCAGCAGCGTCACTAGCGGGAGTTCCAATGAGCAGTTCTTC. This sequence joins TRBV9 and TRBJ2-1; 11 positions match TRBD2. From germline, CDR1 is SGDLS and CDR2 YYNGEE. V lost 2 bases and J lost 6; bases outside the gene matches: 4. CDR3 size: 15 residues.

This clone was counted only a few times. The chain links TRBV11-2 to TRBJ2-1; 12 bases are a match to TRBD2. The CDR3 runs 15 residues. V shed 1 base and J 7 bases; nucleotides not matched to a gene: 2. CDR1 and CDR2 (germline): SGHAT, FQNNGV. The CDR3 DNA reads TGTGCCAGCAGCTTAGGACTAGCGGGAGTTAATGAGCAGTTCTTC. Translated, it gives CASSLGLAGVNEQFF.

The gene calls are TRBV15 and TRBJ2-7; the match to TRBD2 covers 15 bases. The CDR3 extends over 15 amino acids. The germline CDR1 and CDR2 sequences are LNHNV and YYDKDF (reference sequence). With V trimmed by 5 bases and J by 7 bases, 6 bases remained unmatched. Written as DNA, the CDR3 is TGTGCCACCAGCTTGGGACTAGCGGGAGGTCGTGAGCAGTACTTC. It encodes CATSLGLAGGREQYF.

The table lists this clone with a few counts. V gene TRBV5-4 combines with J gene TRBJ2-3, with 10 bases matching TRBD1. With 6 bases clipped from V and 6 bases from J, the junction kept 4 bases outside the gene matches. The CDR3 has 13 amino acids. The germline V gene has CDR1 SGHNT and CDR2 YYREEE (reference sequence). Written as DNA, the CDR3 is TGTGCCAGCAACGACAGGGGGCTGGATACGCAGTATTTT. Residues: CASNDRGLDTQYF.

The CDR3 loop is CASSFTSGWVNEQFF. The CDR3 nucleotides are TGCGCCAGCAGCTTTACTAGCGGGTGGGTCAATGAGCAGTTCTTC. The chain has TRBV5-1 and TRBJ2-1; TRBD2 matches 9 bases. Losses at the gene ends were 2 bases for V and 6 bases for J; bases not matched to a gene: 6. Germline CDR1 and CDR2: SGHRS and YFSETQ. This CDR3 region has 15 residues.

V and J are TRBV11-2 and TRBJ2-7; a weak D match, TRBD1 (5 bases). CDR1 and CDR2 (germline): SGHAT, FQNNGV. V was cut by 4 bases and J by 6 bases, with 31 bases left in between. CDR3 length equals 19 residues. This CDR3 reads CASSSPPGATGILPREQYF. CDR3 nucleotide sequence: TGTGCCAGCAGCTCTCCCCCTGGGGCCACTGGAATACTACCCCGCGAGCAGTACTTC.

This clone is a singleton in its sample. This chain connects TRBV15 to TRBJ2-7; D is ambiguous. The CDR3 has 14 amino acids. V lost 0 bases and J 3 bases, leaving 9 bases between the germline ends. Germline CDR1 reads LNHNV; CDR2 reads YYDKDF (reference sequence). CDR3 sequence: CATSRDRRSYEQYF. The CDR3 DNA is TGTGCCACCAGCAGAGATCGGCGGAGCTACGAGCAGTACTTC.

The V and J genes are TRBV30 and TRBJ2-1; unclear D gene. Germline CDR1 reads GTSNPN; CDR2 reads SVGIG (reference sequence). V gave up 3 bases and J gave up 10 bases, with 13 bases separating them. CDR3 size: 12 residues. CDR3 protein: CAWRHGPLEQFF. In DNA, the CDR3 is TGTGCCTGGAGACACGGGCCCCTAGAGCAGTTCTTC.

The gene calls are TRBV19 and TRBJ1-2, with D maybe TRBD1 (6 bases). Trimming left V 7 bases short and J 7 bases short, with 16 bases between. The CDR3 is 13 amino acids. CDR1 LNHDA and CDR2 SQIVND come from the germline V gene (reference sequence). The CDR3 protein is CASNRRGVSGYTF. The CDR3 DNA reads TGTGCCAGTAACAGAAGGGGGGTGAGTGGCTACACCTTC. Filled out from reference TRBV19 and TRBJ1-2, the complete variable domain reads DGGITQSPKYLFRKEGQNVTLSCEQNLNHDAMYWYRQDPGQGLRLIYYSQIVNDFQKGDIAEGYSVSREKKESFPLTVTSAQKNPTAFYLCASNRRGVSGYTFGSGTRLTVV.

The V call is TRBV10-3, the J call TRBJ2-7; D is ambiguous. Trimming removed 5 bases from V and 5 bases from J, with 10 bases in between. The CDR3 is 12 amino acids. Germline CDR1 is ENHRY and CDR2 is SYGVKD. Here the CDR3 reads CAISSGGNEQYF. DNA for the CDR3: TGTGCCATCAGTTCTGGTGGAAACGAGCAGTACTTC.